This TCR beta chain was retrieved from a study of T cell repertoires in cytomegalovirus infection. Across the study: Alongside well-studied HLA-B-restricted CMV epitopes, recently identified HLA-C-restricted CMV epitopes were also used.

This clonotype has a handful of counts. The antigen is not known. TCRdb re-called the reads with MiXCR, one entry per CDR3 protein. Among about 920,000 distinct CDR3 sequences listed, 30% to 40% were seen once. J gave up 0 bases and V 4 bases, and 6 bases lay outside the gene matches. CDR1 and CDR2 from the germline V gene are SEHNR and FQNEAQ (reference sequence). This CDR3 has 15 residues. This receptor was taken from a human donor in good health (CMV status not recorded). Some clones in this sample may be carry-over from other donors' samples. The input for sequencing was cultured CD8+ T cells from PBMCs, taken from culture after CMV antigen stimulation. The rearrangement joins TRBV7-9 to TRBJ2-7; 7 nucleotides match TRBD1. CDR3 nucleotide sequence: TGTGCCAGCAGCTCCCCGGGACAGAACTCCTACGAGCAGTACTTC. Amino acid sequence: CASSSPGQNSYEQYF.